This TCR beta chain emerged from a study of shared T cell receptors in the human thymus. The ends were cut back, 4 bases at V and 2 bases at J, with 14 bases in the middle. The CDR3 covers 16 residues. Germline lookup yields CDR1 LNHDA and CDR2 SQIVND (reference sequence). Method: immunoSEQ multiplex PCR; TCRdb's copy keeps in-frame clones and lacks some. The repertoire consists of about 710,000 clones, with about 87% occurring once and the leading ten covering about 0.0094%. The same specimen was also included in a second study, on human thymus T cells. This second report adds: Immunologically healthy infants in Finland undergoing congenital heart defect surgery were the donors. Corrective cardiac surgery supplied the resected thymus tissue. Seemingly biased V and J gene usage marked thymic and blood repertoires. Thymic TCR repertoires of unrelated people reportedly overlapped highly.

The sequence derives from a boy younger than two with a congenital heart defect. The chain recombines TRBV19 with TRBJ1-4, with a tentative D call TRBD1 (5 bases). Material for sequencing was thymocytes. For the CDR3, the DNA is TGTGCCAGTAGTACGGCCGCAGGGAATACTAATGAAAAACTGTTTTTT. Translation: CASSTAAGNTNEKLFF.